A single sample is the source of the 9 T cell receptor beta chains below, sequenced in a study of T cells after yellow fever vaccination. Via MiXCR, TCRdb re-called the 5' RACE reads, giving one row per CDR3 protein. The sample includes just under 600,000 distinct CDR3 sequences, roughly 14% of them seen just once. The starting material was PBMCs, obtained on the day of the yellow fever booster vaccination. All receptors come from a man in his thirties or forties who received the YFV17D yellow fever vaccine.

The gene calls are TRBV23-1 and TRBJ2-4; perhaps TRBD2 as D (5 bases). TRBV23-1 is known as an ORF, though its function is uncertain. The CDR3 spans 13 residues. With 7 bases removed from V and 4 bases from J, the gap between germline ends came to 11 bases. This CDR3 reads CASTAGKKNIQYF. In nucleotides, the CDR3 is TGCGCCAGCACCGCCGGGAAGAAAAACATTCAGTACTTC.

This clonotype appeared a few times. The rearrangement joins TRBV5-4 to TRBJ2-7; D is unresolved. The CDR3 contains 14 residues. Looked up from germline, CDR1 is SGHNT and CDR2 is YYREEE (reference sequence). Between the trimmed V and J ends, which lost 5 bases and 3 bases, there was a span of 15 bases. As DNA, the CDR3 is TGTGCCAGCAGAAGTAGACCCCTTGACTACGAGCAGTACTTC. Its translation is CASRSRPLDYEQYF.

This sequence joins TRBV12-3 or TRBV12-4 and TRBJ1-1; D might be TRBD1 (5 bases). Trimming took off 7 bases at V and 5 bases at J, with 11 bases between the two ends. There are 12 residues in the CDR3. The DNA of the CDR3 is TGTGCCAGCACAATGTCAGGGACTGAAGCTTTCTTT. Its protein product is CASTMSGTEAFF.

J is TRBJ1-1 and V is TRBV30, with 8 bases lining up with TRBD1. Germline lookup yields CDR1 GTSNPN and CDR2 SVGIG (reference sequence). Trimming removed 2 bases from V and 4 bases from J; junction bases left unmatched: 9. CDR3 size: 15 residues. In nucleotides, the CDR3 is TGTGCCTGGAGTCCTCAGGGGGCGCCGGTCACTGAAGCTTTCTTT. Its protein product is CAWSPQGAPVTEAFF.

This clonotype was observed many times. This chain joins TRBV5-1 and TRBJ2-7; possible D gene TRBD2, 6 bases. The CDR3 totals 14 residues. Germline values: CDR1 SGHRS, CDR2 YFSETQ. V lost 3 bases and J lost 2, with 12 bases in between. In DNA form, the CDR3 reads TGCGCCAGCAGCTGGGGGGACGCTCCCTACGAGCAGTACTTC. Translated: CASSWGDAPYEQYF.

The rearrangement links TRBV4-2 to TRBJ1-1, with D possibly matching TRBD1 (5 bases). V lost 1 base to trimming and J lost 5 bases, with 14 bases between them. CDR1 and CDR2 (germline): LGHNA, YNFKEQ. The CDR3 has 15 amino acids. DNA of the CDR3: TGTGCCAGCAGCCAAGTCGCAGGGCGGGGAACTGAAGCTTTCTTT. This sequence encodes CASSQVAGRGTEAFF.

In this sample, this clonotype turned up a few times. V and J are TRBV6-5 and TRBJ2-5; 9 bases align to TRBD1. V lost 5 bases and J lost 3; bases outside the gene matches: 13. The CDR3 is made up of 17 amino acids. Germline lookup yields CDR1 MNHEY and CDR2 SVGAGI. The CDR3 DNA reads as TGTGCCAGCAGTCACCGACACAGGGGGCCTAAGGAAGAGACCCAGTACTTC. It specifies CASSHRHRGPKEETQYF.

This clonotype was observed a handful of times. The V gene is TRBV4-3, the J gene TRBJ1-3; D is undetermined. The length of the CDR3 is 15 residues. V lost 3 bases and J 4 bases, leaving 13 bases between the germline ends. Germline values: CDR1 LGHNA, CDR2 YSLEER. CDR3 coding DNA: TGCGCCAGCAGCCAGGGAACATTCTCGGGAAACACCATATATTTT. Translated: CASSQGTFSGNTIYF.

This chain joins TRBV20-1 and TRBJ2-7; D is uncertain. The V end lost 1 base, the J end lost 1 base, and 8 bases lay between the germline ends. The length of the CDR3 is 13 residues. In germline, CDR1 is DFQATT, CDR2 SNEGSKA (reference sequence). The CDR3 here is CSARAVDSYEQYF. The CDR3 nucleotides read TGCAGTGCTAGAGCAGTAGATTCCTACGAGCAGTACTTC.